This paragraph covers one T cell receptor beta chain sequence. Thawed, overnight-rested PBMC were stained with GMM-loaded CD1B tetramer, viability dye and anti-CD3, then sorted. The CD1B tetramers carried C32 glucose monomycolate purified from Rhodococcus equi. PBMC for tetramer sorting were first depleted of CD14-expressing monocytes. The sample belongs to a study of T cells in tuberculosis. At the level of the study: CD1B tetramers identified T cells specific for mycobacterial lipid GMM.

Study-level findings and limits: The stringent gate may have excluded weak CD1B-GMM tetramer binders.

The germline CDR1 and CDR2 sequences are MDHEN and SYDVKM. This CDR3 has 17 amino acids. V was clipped by 8 bases and J by 0 bases, with 22 bases between them. No alpha-beta pairing information exists for these sequences. Generated by immunoSEQ multiplex PCR, the TCRdb table keeps only in-frame clones and is missing some. The sample shows roughly 92,000 clones, more than 75% of them seen only once. The sequenced material came from CD1b-GMM tetramer-negative cells sorted from PBMCs. This chain connects TRBV28 to TRBJ1-1, with D perhaps matching TRBD1 (5 bases). This receptor was taken from an adult woman with latent tuberculosis. The CDR3 bases are TGTGCCAGCTGGAATTCGTTGGGGGGTATACTGAACACTGAAGCTTTCTTT. This sequence encodes CASWNSLGGILNTEAFF. Filled out from reference TRBV28 and TRBJ1-1, the complete variable domain reads DVKVTQSSRYLVKRTGEKVFLECVQDMDHENMFWYRQDPGLGLRLIYFSYDVKMKEKGDIPEGYSVSREKKERFSLILESASTNQTSMYLCASWNSLGGILNTEAFFGQGTRLTVV.